This T cell receptor beta chain comes out of a study of shared clonotypes between healthy human individuals. Trimming took off 6 bases at V and 4 bases at J, with 12 bases between the two ends. CDR3 length: 13 residues. In germline, CDR1 is MNHNS, CDR2 SASEGT. Clones were sequenced by immunoSEQ multiplex PCR, and TCRdb holds only the in-frame ones, with some missing. The data hold hundreds of thousands of clones, with about 96% observed a single time. The clonotype was recovered from a woman aged 25 to 39 in good health. The chain has TRBV6-1 and TRBJ1-1, with D hard to call. The sequenced material came from naive CD4+ T cells sorted from blood. The subset was: CD45RA+ positively selected. The CDR3 loop reads CASRGSVGTEAFF. The CDR3 DNA follows: TGTGCCAGCAGGGGCAGCGTCGGCACTGAAGCTTTCTTT.